This passage covers 5 T cell receptor beta chains from one sample sequenced in a study of blood T cell repertoires in COVID-19. Profiling relied on immunoSEQ multiplex PCR, and the TCRdb table lists in-frame clones only, not all of them. The sample lists 150,000 to 200,000 clones, around 87% occurring once. Material: peripheral blood. The receptors shown here come from a man aged 40-55 years with active or convalescent COVID-19.

The rearrangement uses TRBV5-8 and TRBJ2-1; 9 nucleotides match TRBD1. Germline CDR1 is SGHTS and CDR2 is YDEGEE. This CDR3 contains 15 residues. V shed 2 bases and J 6 bases; nucleotides not matched to a gene: 6. The CDR3 is CASSFRDRASNEQFF. CDR3 coding DNA: TGTGCCAGCAGCTTTCGGGACAGGGCATCCAATGAGCAGTTCTTC.

This chain joins TRBV5-1 and TRBJ2-7, with a tentative D call TRBD1 (7 bases). CDR3 length: 15 amino acids. From germline, CDR1 is SGHRS and CDR2 YFSETQ. Trimming took off 4 bases at V and 1 base at J, with 15 bases between the two ends. The CDR3 region has the DNA TGCGCCAGCAGCCCAGGACAGGCGGGGTCCTACGAGCAGTACTTC. This encodes CASSPGQAGSYEQYF.

V and J are TRBV3-1 (or the pseudogene TRBV3-2) and TRBJ1-6, with D uncertain. Germline V gene sequence: CDR1 LGHDT, CDR2 YNNKEL (reference sequence). The CDR3 has 15 residues. The V gene lost 0 bases and the J gene lost 5 bases, with 8 bases spanning the gap. This chain's CDR3 is CASSQDLRNNSPLHF. The CDR3 DNA reads TGTGCCAGCAGCCAAGACTTGCGGAATAATTCACCCCTCCACTTT.

The V gene is TRBV6-5, the J gene TRBJ1-4, with a weak D call TRBD1 (6 bases). Trimming took 7 bases from V and 4 from J, leaving 16 bases between them. This CDR3 region has 15 residues. Germline V CDR1 and CDR2: MNHEY, SVGAGI. CDR3 DNA sequence: TGTGCCAGCAAACGACGGGGGGGCGTTAATGAAAAACTGTTTTTT. This translates into CASKRRGGVNEKLFF.

J is TRBJ1-4 and V is TRBV7-6; D call uncertain. Germline lookup yields CDR1 SGHVS and CDR2 FNYEAQ. The CDR3 is 14 amino acids. V lost 4 bases, J lost 8 bases, and 14 bases lay in between. The CDR3 DNA reads TGTGCCAGCAGCTCAAGCGGCCCAGCCGAAAAACTGTTTTTT. Protein sequence: CASSSSGPAEKLFF.